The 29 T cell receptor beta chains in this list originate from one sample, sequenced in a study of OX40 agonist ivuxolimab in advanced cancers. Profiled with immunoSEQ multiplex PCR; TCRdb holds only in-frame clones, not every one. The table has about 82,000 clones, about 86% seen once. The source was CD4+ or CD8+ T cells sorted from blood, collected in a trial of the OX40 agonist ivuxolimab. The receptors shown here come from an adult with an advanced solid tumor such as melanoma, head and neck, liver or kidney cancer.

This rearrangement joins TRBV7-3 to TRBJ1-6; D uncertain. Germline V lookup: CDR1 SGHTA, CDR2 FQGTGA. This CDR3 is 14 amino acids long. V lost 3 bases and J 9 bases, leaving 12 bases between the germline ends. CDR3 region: CASSFLGSGSPLHF. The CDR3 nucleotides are TGTGCCAGCAGCTTTTTGGGGTCCGGTTCACCCCTCCACTTT.

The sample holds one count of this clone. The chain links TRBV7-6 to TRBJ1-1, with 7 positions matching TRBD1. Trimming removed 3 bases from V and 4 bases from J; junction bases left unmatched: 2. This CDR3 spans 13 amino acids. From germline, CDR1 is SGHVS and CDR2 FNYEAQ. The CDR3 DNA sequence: TGTGCCAGCAGCTTGACAGGGATCACTGAAGCTTTCTTT. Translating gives CASSLTGITEAFF.

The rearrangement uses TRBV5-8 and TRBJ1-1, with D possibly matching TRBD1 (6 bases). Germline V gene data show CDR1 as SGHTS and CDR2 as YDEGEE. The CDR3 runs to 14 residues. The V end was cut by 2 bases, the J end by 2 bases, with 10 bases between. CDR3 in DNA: TGTGCCAGCAGCTTTCCGACAGGAAACACTGAAGCTTTCTTT. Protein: CASSFPTGNTEAFF.

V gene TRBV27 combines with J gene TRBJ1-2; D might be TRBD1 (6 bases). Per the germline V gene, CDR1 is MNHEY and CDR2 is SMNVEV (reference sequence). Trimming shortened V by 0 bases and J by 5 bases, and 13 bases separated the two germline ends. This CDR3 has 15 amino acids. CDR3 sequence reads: CASSLSRGVVYGYTF. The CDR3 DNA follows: TGTGCCAGCAGTTTATCGAGGGGGGTTGTGTATGGCTACACCTTC.

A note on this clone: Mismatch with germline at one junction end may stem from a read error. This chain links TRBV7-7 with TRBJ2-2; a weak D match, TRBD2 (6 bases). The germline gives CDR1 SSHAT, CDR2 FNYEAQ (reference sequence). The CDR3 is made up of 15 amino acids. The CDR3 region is CASSLAVGDTGELFF. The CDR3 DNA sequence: TGTGCTAGCAGCTTAGCGGTGGGTGACACCGGGGAGCTGTTTTTT.

DNA for the CDR3: TGTGCCAGCAGCCCGACCACCGGGGAGCTGTTTTTT. This encodes CASSPTTGELFF. The rearrangement joins TRBV6-6 to TRBJ2-2, with D uncertain. V lost 6 bases and J lost 4, with 6 bases in between. This CDR3 has 12 amino acids. Looked up from germline, CDR1 is MNHNY and CDR2 is SVGAGI (reference sequence).

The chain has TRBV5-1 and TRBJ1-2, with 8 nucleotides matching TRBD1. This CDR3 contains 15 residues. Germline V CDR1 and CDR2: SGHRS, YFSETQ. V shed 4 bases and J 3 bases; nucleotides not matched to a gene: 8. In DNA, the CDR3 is TGCGCCAGCAGCCCGACAGGGGAGGGCCACTATGGCTACACCTTC. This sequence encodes CASSPTGEGHYGYTF.

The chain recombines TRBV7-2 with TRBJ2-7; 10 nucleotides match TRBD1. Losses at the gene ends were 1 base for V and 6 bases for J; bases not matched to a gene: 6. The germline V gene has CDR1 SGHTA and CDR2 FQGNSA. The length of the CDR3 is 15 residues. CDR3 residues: CASSLGGTGAAEQYF. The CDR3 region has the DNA TGTGCCAGCAGCTTAGGTGGGACAGGGGCTGCCGAGCAGTACTTC.

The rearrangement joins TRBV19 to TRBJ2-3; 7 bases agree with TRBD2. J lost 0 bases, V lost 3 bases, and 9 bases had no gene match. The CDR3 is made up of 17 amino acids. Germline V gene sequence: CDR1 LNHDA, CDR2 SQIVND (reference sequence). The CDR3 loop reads CASSISHGGSSTDTQYF. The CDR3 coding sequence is TGTGCCAGTAGTATCTCCCACGGGGGGTCGAGCACAGATACGCAGTATTTT.

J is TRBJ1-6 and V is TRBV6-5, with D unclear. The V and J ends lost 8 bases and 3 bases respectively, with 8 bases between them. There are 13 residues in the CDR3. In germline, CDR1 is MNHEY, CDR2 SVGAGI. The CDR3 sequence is CASGGIYNSPLHF. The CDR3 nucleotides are TGTGCCAGCGGTGGGATCTATAATTCACCCCTCCACTTT.

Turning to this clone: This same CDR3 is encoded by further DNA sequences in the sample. CDR3 sequence (DNA): TGTGCCAGCAGCGTAGCTAGCCCAGATACGCAGTATTTT. Translating gives CASSVASPDTQYF. The J gene is TRBJ2-3, the V gene TRBV9, with D perhaps TRBD2 (5 bases). This CDR3 has 13 amino acids. The V gene lost 0 bases and the J gene lost 4 bases, with 6 bases spanning the gap. CDR1 and CDR2 from the germline V gene are SGDLS and YYNGEE.

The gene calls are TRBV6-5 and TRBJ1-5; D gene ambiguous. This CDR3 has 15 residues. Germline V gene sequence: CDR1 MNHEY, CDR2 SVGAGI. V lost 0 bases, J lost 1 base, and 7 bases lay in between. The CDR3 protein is CASSYSYMSNQPQHF. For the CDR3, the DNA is TGTGCCAGCAGTTACTCGTATATGAGCAATCAGCCCCAGCATTTT.

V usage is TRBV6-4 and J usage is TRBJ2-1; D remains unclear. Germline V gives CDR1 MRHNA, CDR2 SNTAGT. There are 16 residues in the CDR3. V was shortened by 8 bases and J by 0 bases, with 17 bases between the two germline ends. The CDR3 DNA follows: TGTGCCAGCCCTTACGCGGAGATAAGCTCCTACAATGAGCAGTTCTTC. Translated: CASPYAEISSYNEQFF.

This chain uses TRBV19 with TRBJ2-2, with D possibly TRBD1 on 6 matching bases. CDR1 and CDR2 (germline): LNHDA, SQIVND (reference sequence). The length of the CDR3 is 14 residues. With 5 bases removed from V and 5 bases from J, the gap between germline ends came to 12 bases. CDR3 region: CASSWRQGTGELFF. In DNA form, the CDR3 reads TGTGCCAGTAGTTGGAGGCAGGGGACCGGGGAGCTGTTTTTT.

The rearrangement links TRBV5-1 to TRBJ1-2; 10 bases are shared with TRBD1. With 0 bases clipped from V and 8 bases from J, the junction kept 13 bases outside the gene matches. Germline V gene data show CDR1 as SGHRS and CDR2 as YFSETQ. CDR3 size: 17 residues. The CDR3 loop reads CASSLDVQWGTGVGYTF. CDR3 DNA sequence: TGCGCCAGCAGCTTGGATGTTCAGTGGGGGACAGGGGTCGGCTACACCTTC.

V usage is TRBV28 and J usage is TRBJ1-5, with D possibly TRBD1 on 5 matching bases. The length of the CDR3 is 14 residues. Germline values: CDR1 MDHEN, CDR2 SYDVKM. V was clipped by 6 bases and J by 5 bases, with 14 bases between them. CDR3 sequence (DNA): TGTGCCAGCAGCTTTGGGGGGGTCCATCAGCCCCAGCATTTT. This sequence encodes CASSFGGVHQPQHF.

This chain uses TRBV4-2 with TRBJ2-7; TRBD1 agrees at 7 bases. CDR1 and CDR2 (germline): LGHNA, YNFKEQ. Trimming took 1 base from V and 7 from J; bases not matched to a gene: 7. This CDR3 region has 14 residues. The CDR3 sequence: CASSQGGQLVEQYF. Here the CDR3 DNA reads TGTGCCAGCAGCCAAGGGGGACAGTTGGTTGAGCAGTACTTC.

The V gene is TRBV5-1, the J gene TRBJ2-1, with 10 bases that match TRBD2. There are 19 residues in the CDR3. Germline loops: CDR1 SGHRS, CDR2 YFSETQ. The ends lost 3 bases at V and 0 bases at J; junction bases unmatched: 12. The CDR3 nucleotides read TGCGCCAGCAGCTCACCCATAGCGGGGGGCCCTAGCTCCTACAATGAGCAGTTCTTC. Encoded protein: CASSSPIAGGPSSYNEQFF.

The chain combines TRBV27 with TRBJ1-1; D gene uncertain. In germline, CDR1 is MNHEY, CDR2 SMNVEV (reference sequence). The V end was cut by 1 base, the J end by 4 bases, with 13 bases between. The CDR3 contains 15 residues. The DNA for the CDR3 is TGTGCCAGCAGTTTATATTCCCGAGGGAGCACTGAAGCTTTCTTT. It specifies CASSLYSRGSTEAFF.

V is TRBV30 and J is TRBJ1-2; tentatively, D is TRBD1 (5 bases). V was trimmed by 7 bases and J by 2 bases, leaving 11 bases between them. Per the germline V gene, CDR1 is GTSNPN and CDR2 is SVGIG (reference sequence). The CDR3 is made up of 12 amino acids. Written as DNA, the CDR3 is TGTGCCTCGCTACAGGCCAACTATGGCTACACCTTC. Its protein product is CASLQANYGYTF. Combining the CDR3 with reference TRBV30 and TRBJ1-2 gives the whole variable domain SQTIHQWPATLVQPVGSPLSLECTVEGTSNPNLYWYRQAAGRGLQLLFYSVGIGQISSEVPQNLSASRPQDRQFILSSKKLLLSDSGFYLCASLQANYGYTFGSGTRLTVV.

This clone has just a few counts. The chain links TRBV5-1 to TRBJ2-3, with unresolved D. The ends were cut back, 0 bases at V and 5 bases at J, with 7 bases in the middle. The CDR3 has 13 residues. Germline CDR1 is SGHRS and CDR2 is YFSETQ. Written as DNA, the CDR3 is TGCGCCAGCAGCTTGGACAGACGAGATACGCAGTATTTT. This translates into CASSLDRRDTQYF.

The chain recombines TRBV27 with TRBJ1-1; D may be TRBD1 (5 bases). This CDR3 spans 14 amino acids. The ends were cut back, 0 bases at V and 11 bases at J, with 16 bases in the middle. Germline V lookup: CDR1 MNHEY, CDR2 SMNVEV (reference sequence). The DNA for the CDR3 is TGTGCCAGCAGTTTATCGGGGACGGCACGCGAGGCTTTCTTT. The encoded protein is CASSLSGTAREAFF.

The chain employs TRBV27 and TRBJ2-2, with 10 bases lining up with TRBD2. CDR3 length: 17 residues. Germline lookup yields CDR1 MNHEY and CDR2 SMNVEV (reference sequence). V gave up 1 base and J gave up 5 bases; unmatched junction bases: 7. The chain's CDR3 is CASSLLGAGGQTGELFF. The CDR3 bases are TGTGCCAGCAGTTTATTAGGAGCGGGGGGGCAAACCGGGGAGCTGTTTTTT.

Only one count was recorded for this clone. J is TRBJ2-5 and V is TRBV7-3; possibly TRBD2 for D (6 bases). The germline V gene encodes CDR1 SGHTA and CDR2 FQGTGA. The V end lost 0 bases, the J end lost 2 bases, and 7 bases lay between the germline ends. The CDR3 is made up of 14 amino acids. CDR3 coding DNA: TGTGCCAGCAGCTTAACCGGGGGTCAAGAGACCCAGTACTTC. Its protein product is CASSLTGGQETQYF.

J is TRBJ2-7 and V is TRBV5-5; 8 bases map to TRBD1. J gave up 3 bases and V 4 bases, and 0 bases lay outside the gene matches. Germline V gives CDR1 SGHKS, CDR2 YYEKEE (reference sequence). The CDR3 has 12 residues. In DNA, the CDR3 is TGTGCCAGCAGCGGACAGGGCTACGAGCAGTACTTC. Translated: CASSGQGYEQYF.

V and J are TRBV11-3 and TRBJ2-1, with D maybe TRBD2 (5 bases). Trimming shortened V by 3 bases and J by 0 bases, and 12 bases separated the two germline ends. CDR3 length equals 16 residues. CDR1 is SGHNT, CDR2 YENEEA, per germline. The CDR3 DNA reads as TGTGCCAGCAGCTTCCTAGCCAGGAGCTCCTACAATGAGCAGTTCTTC. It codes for CASSFLARSSYNEQFF. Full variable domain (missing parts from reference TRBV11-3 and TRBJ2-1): EAGVVQSPRYKIIEKKQPVAFWCNPISGHNTLYWYLQNLGQGPELLIRYENEEAVDDSQLPKDRFSAERLKGVDSTLKIQPAELGDSAVYLCASSFLARSSYNEQFFGPGTRLTVL.

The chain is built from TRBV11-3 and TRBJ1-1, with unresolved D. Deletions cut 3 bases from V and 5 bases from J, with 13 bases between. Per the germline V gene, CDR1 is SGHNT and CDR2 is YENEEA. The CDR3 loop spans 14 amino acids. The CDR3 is CASSFSAGETEAFF. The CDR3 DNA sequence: TGTGCCAGCAGCTTTTCAGCGGGTGAGACTGAAGCTTTCTTT. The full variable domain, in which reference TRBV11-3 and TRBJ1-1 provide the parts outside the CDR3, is EAGVVQSPRYKIIEKKQPVAFWCNPISGHNTLYWYLQNLGQGPELLIRYENEEAVDDSQLPKDRFSAERLKGVDSTLKIQPAELGDSAVYLCASSFSAGETEAFFGQGTRLTVV.

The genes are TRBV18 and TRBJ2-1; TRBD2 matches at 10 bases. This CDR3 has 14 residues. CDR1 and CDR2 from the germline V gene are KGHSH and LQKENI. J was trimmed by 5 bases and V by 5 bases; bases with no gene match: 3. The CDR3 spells CASSGTSENNEQFF. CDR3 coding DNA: TGTGCCAGCTCAGGGACTAGCGAGAACAATGAGCAGTTCTTC.

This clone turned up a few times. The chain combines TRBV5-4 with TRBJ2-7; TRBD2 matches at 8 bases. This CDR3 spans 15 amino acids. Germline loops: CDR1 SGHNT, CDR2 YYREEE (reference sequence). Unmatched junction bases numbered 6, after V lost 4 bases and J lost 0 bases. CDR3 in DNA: TGTGCCAGCAGCCTACCGGGACTAGGCTCCTACGAGCAGTACTTC. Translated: CASSLPGLGSYEQYF.